Each of the 10 T cell receptor beta chains below was sequenced from the same sample in a study of cytomegalovirus exposure and HLA in healthy donors. It was with 60 Vbeta and 13 Jbeta primers that the PCR ran. TCRdb keeps only in-frame clones here, not all; method: immunoSEQ multiplex PCR. The sample includes fewer than 150,000 clones, 80% of them seen just once. Sequencing input: PBMCs. These receptors came from a young man in good health and CMV-seronegative.

This rearrangement joins TRBV9 to TRBJ1-1, with a possible D match to TRBD1 (5 bases). The CDR3 runs to 15 residues. The V end was cut by 1 base, the J end by 4 bases, with 14 bases between. Germline CDR1 reads SGDLS; CDR2 reads YYNGEE. CDR3 nucleotides: TGTGCCAGCAGCGTACGGGGGGGTGTGGGCACTGAAGCTTTCTTT. Translated, it gives CASSVRGGVGTEAFF.

In DNA form, the CDR3 reads TGCAGCCAGCGGGGGTTCACAGATACGCAGTATTTT. Its translation is CSQRGFTDTQYF. The chain recombines TRBV29-1 with TRBJ2-3; TRBD2 aligns across 8 bases. Germline V gives CDR1 SQVTM, CDR2 ANQGSEA. The V segment lost 8 bases and the J segment 2 bases; nucleotides outside the gene matches: 3. CDR3 length equals 12 residues.

The chain links TRBV5-4 to TRBJ2-7, with a weak D call TRBD1 (6 bases). The CDR3 is 16 amino acids. Germline V gene lookup returns CDR1 SGHNT and CDR2 YYREEE (reference sequence). Trimming stripped 1 base from V and 6 bases from J, with 20 bases between. The CDR3 region is CASSLPTQGLGTEQYF. Written as DNA, the CDR3 is TGTGCCAGCAGCTTGCCCACACAGGGCCTGGGAACCGAGCAGTACTTC.

This clone was counted a few times. The CDR3 bases are TGTGCCAGCTCACCACCATCATCTAGCGGGAGGGCCAACCATCAGTTCTTC. Translating it yields CASSPPSSSGRANHQFF. This chain connects TRBV18 to TRBJ2-1; TRBD2 matches at 12 bases. Germline V gene data show CDR1 as KGHSH and CDR2 as LQKENI. There are 17 residues in the CDR3. The J segment lost 13 bases and the V segment lost 0 bases, leaving 13 bases of the junction unmatched. Full variable domain (rest looked up from reference TRBV18 and TRBJ2-1): NAGVMQNPRHLVRRRGQEARLRCSPMKGHSHVYWYRQLPEEGLKFMVYLQKENIIDESGMPKERFSAEFPKEGPSILRIQQVVRGDSAAYFCASSPPSSSGRANHQFFGPGTRLTVL.

The V gene is TRBV11-3, the J gene TRBJ2-1; 8 nucleotides agree with TRBD1. Trimming removed 5 bases from V and 8 bases from J; junction bases left unmatched: 5. The CDR3 covers 13 residues. Germline CDR1 and CDR2: SGHNT and YENEEA. As DNA, the CDR3 is TGTGCCAGCAGCCCCGGACAGGGCGATGAGCAGTTCTTC. As protein: CASSPGQGDEQFF. Full variable domain (outside the CDR3, taken from reference TRBV11-3 and TRBJ2-1): EAGVVQSPRYKIIEKKQPVAFWCNPISGHNTLYWYLQNLGQGPELLIRYENEEAVDDSQLPKDRFSAERLKGVDSTLKIQPAELGDSAVYLCASSPGQGDEQFFGPGTRLTVL.

The V call is TRBV30, the J call TRBJ1-4, with TRBD1 matching 10 bases. The CDR3 totals 14 residues. Germline CDR1 GTSNPN, CDR2 SVGIG (reference sequence). Germline trimming cut 2 bases from V and 8 bases from J; bases unmatched to any gene: 5. In DNA, the CDR3 is TGTGCCTGGAGTCGGACAGGGGGAAGGGAAAAACTGTTTTTT. This encodes CAWSRTGGREKLFF.

This clone was seen just once. The CDR3 nucleotides read TGTGCCAGCAGTGATAGGGGTACAGGGGTCACTGAAGCTTTCTTT. Protein product: CASSDRGTGVTEAFF. The rearrangement links TRBV25-1 to TRBJ1-1, with 7 bases aligning to TRBD1. The CDR3 spans 15 residues. The V gene end was trimmed by 3 bases and the J gene end by 4 bases; junction bases not matched to a gene: 8. CDR1 is MGHDK and CDR2 is SYGVNS in the germline V gene.

In DNA form, the CDR3 reads TGTGCCAGCAGTCCAGGACAGGGGCCCTTTGATGGCTACACCTTC. Protein: CASSPGQGPFDGYTF. The chain uses TRBV28 and TRBJ1-2; 9 positions match TRBD1. This CDR3 region has 15 residues. Germline V gene sequence: CDR1 MDHEN, CDR2 SYDVKM. Trimming removed 5 bases from V and 6 bases from J; junction bases left unmatched: 10.

This chain connects TRBV5-1 to TRBJ2-1; tentative D call: TRBD1 (6 bases). V was clipped by 2 bases and J by 5 bases, with 11 bases between them. Germline V lookup: CDR1 SGHRS, CDR2 YFSETQ. The CDR3 consists of 14 residues. CDR3 in amino acids: CASSFRTANNEQFF. The CDR3 DNA reads as TGCGCCAGCAGCTTTCGGACAGCAAACAATGAGCAGTTCTTC. Full variable domain (missing parts from reference TRBV5-1 and TRBJ2-1): KAGVTQTPRYLIKTRGQQVTLSCSPISGHRSVSWYQQTPGQGLQFLFEYFSETQRNKGNFPGRFSGRQFSNSRSEMNVSTLELGDSALYLCASSFRTANNEQFFGPGTRLTVL.

The chain recombines TRBV5-4 with TRBJ2-1, with 7 bases aligning to TRBD2. Germline CDR1 reads SGHNT; CDR2 reads YYREEE (reference sequence). The junction had 11 bases not matched to a gene; V was cut back by 0 bases and J by 14 bases. The CDR3 covers 14 residues. The CDR3 nucleotides read TGTGCCAGCAGCTTGGACGGGGTACTCGGGGGGAAGTTCTTC. It yields the protein CASSLDGVLGGKFF.